Listed below are T cell receptor beta chains from one sample, sequenced in a study of blood T cell repertoires in COVID-19. The table came from immunoSEQ multiplex PCR; TCRdb's copy has only in-frame clones and leaves some out. The sample consists of approximately 250,000 clones, about 87% of them appearing once. Input material: PBMCs or T cells enriched from blood (not recorded which). The receptors stem from a woman in her thirties or forties with acute COVID-19. Each CDR3 is given with its conserved first and last residue. Fields, in order: J gene, V gene, clone size, D gene, CDR3 protein, CDR3 DNA. The D gene is left open where the match is weak. Size is stated for part of the rows, as once, few or many counts, or as a class when the clone is expanded.

j_gene: TRBJ1-2; v_gene: TRBV7-2; abundance: .; d_gene: .; CDR3aa: CASSPPGLIYGYTF; CDR3nt: TGTGCCAGCAGCCCCCCGGGACTGATCTATGGCTACACCTTC
j_gene: TRBJ1-1; v_gene: TRBV10-3; abundance: .; d_gene: .; CDR3aa: CAITNTGNTEAFF; CDR3nt: TGTGCCATCACTAATACCGGTAACACTGAAGCTTTCTTT
j_gene: TRBJ2-7; v_gene: TRBV9; abundance: .; d_gene: TRBD2; CDR3aa: CASSEGGYLEQYF; CDR3nt: TGTGCCAGCAGCGAGGGAGGGTATCTCGAGCAGTACTTC
j_gene: TRBJ1-5; v_gene: TRBV3-1/TRBV3-2; abundance: .; d_gene: TRBD1; CDR3aa: CASSPGQGVGQPQHF; CDR3nt: TGTGCCAGCAGCCCCGGACAGGGTGTGGGCCAGCCCCAGCATTTT
j_gene: TRBJ2-1; v_gene: TRBV7-9; abundance: .; d_gene: TRBD1; CDR3aa: CASSLAPWDSFYNEQFF; CDR3nt: TGTGCCAGCAGCTTAGCGCCTTGGGACAGTTTCTACAATGAGCAGTTCTTC
j_gene: TRBJ1-6; v_gene: TRBV6-1; abundance: .; d_gene: .; CDR3aa: CASREPQGSSYNSPLHF; CDR3nt: TGTGCCAGCAGGGAACCCCAGGGGAGCTCCTATAATTCACCCCTCCACTTT
j_gene: TRBJ1-1; v_gene: TRBV18; abundance: .; d_gene: .; CDR3aa: CASAGQWGMNTEAFF; CDR3nt: TGTGCCAGCGCAGGGCAATGGGGTATGAACACTGAAGCTTTCTTT
j_gene: TRBJ1-2; v_gene: TRBV27; abundance: .; d_gene: .; CDR3aa: CASSMRGGYGYTF; CDR3nt: TGTGCCAGCAGTATGAGGGGGGGCTATGGCTACACCTTC
j_gene: TRBJ2-3; v_gene: TRBV5-4; abundance: .; d_gene: .; CDR3aa: CASSRGPRGETQYF; CDR3nt: TGTGCCAGCAGCCGCGGCCCCCGGGGAGAGACGCAGTATTTT
j_gene: TRBJ2-3; v_gene: TRBV27; abundance: .; d_gene: .; CDR3aa: CASTGIGTDTQYF; CDR3nt: TGTGCCAGCACAGGAATAGGCACAGATACGCAGTATTTT
j_gene: TRBJ1-2; v_gene: TRBV3-1/TRBV3-2; abundance: few; d_gene: .; CDR3aa: CASSQGGRYTF; CDR3nt: TGTGCCAGCAGCCAAGGAGGGCGCTACACCTTC
j_gene: TRBJ1-1; v_gene: TRBV20-1; abundance: .; d_gene: .; CDR3aa: CSASWAAEAFF; CDR3nt: TGCAGTGCTAGTTGGGCAGCTGAAGCTTTCTTT
j_gene: TRBJ2-5; v_gene: TRBV7-2; abundance: .; d_gene: .; CDR3aa: CASSLTSYETQYF; CDR3nt: TGTGCCAGCAGCTTAACTTCCTACGAGACCCAGTACTTC
j_gene: TRBJ2-5; v_gene: TRBV29-1; abundance: .; d_gene: .; CDR3aa: CSVGVRQVGGETQYF; CDR3nt: TGCAGCGTTGGGGTTCGGCAGGTAGGGGGAGAGACCCAGTACTTC
j_gene: TRBJ2-7; v_gene: TRBV6-2/TRBV6-3; abundance: .; d_gene: TRBD2; CDR3aa: CASSYQLAGVWRYF; CDR3nt: TGTGCCAGCAGTTACCAGCTAGCGGGGGTATGGCGGTACTTC
j_gene: TRBJ2-2; v_gene: TRBV6-5; abundance: .; d_gene: .; CDR3aa: CASSPRTHTGELFF; CDR3nt: TGTGCCAGCAGTCCTCGGACACACACCGGGGAGCTGTTTTTT
j_gene: TRBJ1-3; v_gene: TRBV19; abundance: .; d_gene: .; CDR3aa: CASSIVHSRTGNTIYF; CDR3nt: TGTGCCAGTAGTATAGTCCACAGCAGAACTGGAAACACCATATATTTT
j_gene: TRBJ1-2; v_gene: TRBV28; abundance: few; d_gene: .; CDR3aa: CASSLADYGYTF; CDR3nt: TGTGCCAGCAGTTTGGCGGACTATGGCTACACCTTC
j_gene: TRBJ2-1; v_gene: TRBV27; abundance: .; d_gene: .; CDR3aa: CASSSQPAHSEQFF; CDR3nt: TGTGCCAGCAGTTCACAGCCTGCCCACAGTGAGCAGTTCTTC
j_gene: TRBJ2-5; v_gene: TRBV24-1; abundance: .; d_gene: TRBD2; CDR3aa: CATSSGLAGMGETQYF; CDR3nt: TGTGCCACCAGTAGCGGACTAGCGGGGATGGGAGAGACCCAGTACTTC
j_gene: TRBJ2-1; v_gene: TRBV12-3/TRBV12-4; abundance: .; d_gene: .; CDR3aa: CASSPLRYNEQFF; CDR3nt: TGTGCCAGCAGTCCCTTGCGTTACAATGAGCAGTTCTTC
j_gene: TRBJ1-2; v_gene: TRBV3-1/TRBV3-2; abundance: .; d_gene: TRBD1; CDR3aa: CASSSPRDRSGGYTF; CDR3nt: TGTGCCAGCAGCTCACCACGGGACAGGTCTGGCGGCTACACCTTC
j_gene: TRBJ2-5; v_gene: TRBV7-9; abundance: once; d_gene: TRBD1; CDR3aa: CASRPGGETQYF; CDR3nt: TGTGCCAGCAGACCAGGGGGCGAGACCCAGTACTTC
j_gene: TRBJ1-1; v_gene: TRBV27; abundance: .; d_gene: .; CDR3aa: CASSLGGNRNTEAFF; CDR3nt: TGTGCCAGCAGTTTAGGGGGCAACCGCAACACTGAAGCTTTCTTT
j_gene: TRBJ2-1; v_gene: TRBV27; abundance: .; d_gene: TRBD1; CDR3aa: CASAGTGGYREQFF; CDR3nt: TGTGCCAGCGCAGGGACAGGGGGCTATCGAGAGCAGTTCTTC
j_gene: TRBJ2-1; v_gene: TRBV20-1; abundance: .; d_gene: TRBD2; CDR3aa: CSASAPTSGDGEQFF; CDR3nt: TGCAGTGCTAGTGCCCCCACTAGCGGGGACGGTGAGCAGTTCTTC
j_gene: TRBJ2-3; v_gene: TRBV6-1; abundance: .; d_gene: .; CDR3aa: CASSEGFLRDTQYF; CDR3nt: TGTGCCAGCAGTGAAGGTTTCCTTCGAGATACGCAGTATTTT
j_gene: TRBJ1-2; v_gene: TRBV5-8; abundance: .; d_gene: .; CDR3aa: CASSPTPGSHGYTF; CDR3nt: TGTGCCAGCAGCCCCACCCCAGGGTCCCATGGCTACACCTTC
j_gene: TRBJ2-2; v_gene: TRBV4-3; abundance: .; d_gene: TRBD2; CDR3aa: CASSPAGGANLIGELFF; CDR3nt: TGCGCCAGCAGCCCAGCCGGGGGGGCGAATTTAATCGGGGAGCTGTTTTTT
j_gene: TRBJ2-2; v_gene: TRBV19; abundance: .; d_gene: .; CDR3aa: CASRPDRSGNTGELFF; CDR3nt: TGTGCCAGTAGGCCCGATAGGAGTGGGAACACCGGGGAGCTGTTTTTT
j_gene: TRBJ2-5; v_gene: TRBV7-8; abundance: .; d_gene: .; CDR3aa: CASSLARGQETQYF; CDR3nt: TGTGCCAGCAGCTTAGCCCGGGGACAAGAGACCCAGTACTTC
j_gene: TRBJ2-3; v_gene: TRBV5-4; abundance: .; d_gene: .; CDR3aa: CASSWPAVGASSTHVDTQYF; CDR3nt: TGTGCCAGCAGCTGGCCGGCAGTTGGGGCTAGTTCGACCCACGTAGATACGCAGTATTTT
j_gene: TRBJ1-1; v_gene: TRBV19; abundance: .; d_gene: .; CDR3aa: CASPEIGGNTEAFF; CDR3nt: TGTGCCAGCCCCGAGATAGGGGGGAACACTGAAGCTTTCTTT
j_gene: TRBJ2-1; v_gene: TRBV5-1; abundance: once; d_gene: TRBD2; CDR3aa: CASSLSPRLAGGPEQFF; CDR3nt: TGCGCCAGCAGCTTGAGCCCCCGTCTAGCGGGGGGGCCGGAGCAGTTCTTC
j_gene: TRBJ1-1; v_gene: TRBV5-1; abundance: .; d_gene: .; CDR3aa: CASSLARGAGVGLYTEAFF; CDR3nt: TGCGCCAGCAGCTTGGCCCGTGGGGCGGGAGTCGGTTTATACACTGAAGCTTTCTTT
j_gene: TRBJ2-5; v_gene: TRBV24-1; abundance: .; d_gene: TRBD1; CDR3aa: CATSDVDRVIETQYF; CDR3nt: TGTGCCACCAGTGACGTGGACAGGGTGATCGAGACCCAGTACTTC
j_gene: TRBJ2-5; v_gene: TRBV7-8; abundance: .; d_gene: TRBD1; CDR3aa: CASSLYLTGGVETQYF; CDR3nt: TGTGCCAGCAGCTTATACTTGACAGGGGGCGTGGAGACCCAGTACTTC